This T cell receptor (beta chain) was captured in a study of CD8+CD57+ T cells in acquired aplastic anemia. The template for TCR beta VDJ and CDR3 sequence profiling was genomic DNA. TCRdb re-derived calls from the reads in MiXCR, one entry per CDR3 protein. This table holds a few hundred thousand distinct CDR3 sequences, around 63% found once. Comments on this clonotype: What it binds is unknown.

Regarding the study as a whole: Patients and controls shared nearly 30 CD8+ CDR3 sequences, highly expressed in patients.

Germline values: CDR1 SGDLS, CDR2 YYNGEE. V lost 0 bases, J lost 2 bases, and 3 bases stayed unmatched. The CDR3 is 16 residues long. The sequence was obtained from a human donor in good health. The sample was sorted CD4+, CD8+, or CD8+CD57+ T cells (not recorded which) from PBMCs. V is TRBV9 and J is TRBJ2-3; TRBD2 matches at 10 bases. CDR3 residues: CASSVETSGNTDTQYF. CDR3 coding DNA: TGTGCCAGCAGCGTAGAAACTAGCGGGAACACAGATACGCAGTATTTT.